A single sample is the source of the 6 T cell receptor beta chains below, sequenced in a study of T cell responses to AZD1222 COVID-19 vaccine. The protocol was immunoSEQ multiplex PCR, while the TCRdb copy is restricted to in-frame clones and leaves out a portion. The sample includes over 100,000 clones, around 91% of them seen just once. This specimen was peripheral blood, taken on day 0 of AZD1222 vaccination. The receptors come from an adult in good health.

This clone was observed a few times. V and J are TRBV12-3 or TRBV12-4 and TRBJ1-1; no firm D call. V gave up 6 bases and J gave up 1 base, with 3 bases separating them. The CDR3 loop spans 11 amino acids. This CDR3 is CASSANTEAFF. CDR3 coding DNA: TGTGCCAGCAGCGCGAACACTGAAGCTTTCTTT.

The V call is TRBV7-8, the J call TRBJ1-4, with TRBD1 as a possible D gene (6 bases). V lost 0 bases to trimming and J lost 6 bases, with 11 bases between them. This CDR3 spans 15 amino acids. Germline V gives CDR1 SGHVS, CDR2 FQNEAQ. CDR3 in amino acids: CASSLAGGRDEKLFF. The CDR3, as DNA: TGTGCCAGCAGCTTAGCGGGGGGCAGGGATGAAAAACTGTTTTTT.

The chain combines TRBV7-6 with TRBJ1-2, with 7 bases matching TRBD1. J lost 4 bases, V lost 1 base, and 6 bases had no gene match. Looked up from germline, CDR1 is SGHVS and CDR2 is FNYEAQ. This CDR3 comprises 15 residues. The CDR3 DNA is TGTGCCAGCAGCTTAGAGGGACAGTCCTTCTATGGCTACACCTTC. Translated, it gives CASSLEGQSFYGYTF.

The gene calls are TRBV5-4 and TRBJ2-7; 9 bases line up with TRBD2. CDR3 length equals 14 residues. Germline values: CDR1 SGHNT, CDR2 YYREEE (reference sequence). Trimming at V came to 4 bases and at J to 4 bases, leaving 6 bases not matched to a gene. The CDR3 nucleotides read TGTGCCAGCAGCAATAGCGGGGGATCATACGAGCAGTACTTC. It is translated as CASSNSGGSYEQYF. Supplemented by reference TRBV5-4 and TRBJ2-7, the full variable domain reads ETGVTQSPTHLIKTRGQQVTLRCSSQSGHNTVSWYQQALGQGPQFIFQYYREEENGRGNFPPRFSGLQFPNYSSELNVNALELDDSALYLCASSNSGGSYEQYFGPGTRLTVT.

The chain combines TRBV6-5 with TRBJ1-2; 7 bases agree with TRBD1. The V and J ends lost 6 bases and 6 bases, in that order; junction bases with no gene match: 7. CDR3 size: 13 residues. Germline V gene lookup returns CDR1 MNHEY and CDR2 SVGAGI. CDR3 sequence (DNA): TGTGCCAGCAGCCGACAGGGTTTTGATGGCTACACCTTC. Residues: CASSRQGFDGYTF.

The rearrangement joins TRBV11-2 to TRBJ1-3; D gene ambiguous. The V gene lost 1 base and the J gene lost 2 bases, with 6 bases spanning the gap. CDR3 length: 14 residues. Germline V lookup: CDR1 SGHAT, CDR2 FQNNGV. CDR3 coding DNA: TGTGCCAGCAGCTTAGTTACAGCTGGAAACACCATATATTTT. Residues: CASSLVTAGNTIYF.